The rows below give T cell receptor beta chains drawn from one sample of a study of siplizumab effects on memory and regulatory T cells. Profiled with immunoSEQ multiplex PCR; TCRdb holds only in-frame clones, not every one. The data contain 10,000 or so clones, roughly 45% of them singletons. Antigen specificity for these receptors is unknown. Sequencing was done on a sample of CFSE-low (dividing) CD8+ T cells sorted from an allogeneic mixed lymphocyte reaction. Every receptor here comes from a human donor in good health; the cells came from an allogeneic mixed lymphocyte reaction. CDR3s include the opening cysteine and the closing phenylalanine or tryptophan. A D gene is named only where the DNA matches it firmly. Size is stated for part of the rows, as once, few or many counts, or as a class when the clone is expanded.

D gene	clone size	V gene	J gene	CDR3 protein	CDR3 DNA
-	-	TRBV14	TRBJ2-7	CASSPGVNYEQYF	TGTGCCAGCAGCCCGGGGGTCAACTACGAGCAGTACTTC
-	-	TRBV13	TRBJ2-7	CASSMSGYSSYEQYF	TGTGCCAGCAGCATGAGCGGTTACAGCTCCTACGAGCAGTACTTC
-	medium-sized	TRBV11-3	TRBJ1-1	CASSLGPNTEAFF	TGTGCCAGCAGCTTAGGACCGAACACTGAAGCTTTCTTT
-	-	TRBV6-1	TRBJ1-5	CASSGLQGLDPVEPQHF	TGTGCCAGCAGTGGATTGCAGGGATTGGACCCCGTTGAGCCCCAGCATTTT
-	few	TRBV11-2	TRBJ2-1	CASSLDPLVAYNEQFF	TGTGCCAGCAGCTTAGATCCACTAGTAGCCTACAATGAGCAGTTCTTC
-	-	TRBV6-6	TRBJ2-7	CASSYTDRGGSEQYF	TGTGCCAGCAGTTACACAGATAGGGGGGGTTCCGAGCAGTACTTC
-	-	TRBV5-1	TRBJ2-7	CASSSETSSEQYF	TGCGCCAGCAGCTCCGAGACTAGTTCCGAGCAGTACTTC
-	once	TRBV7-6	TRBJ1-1	CASRAGTQAFF	TGTGCCAGCAGGGCCGGGACCCAAGCTTTCTTT
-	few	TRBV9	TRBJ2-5	CASSVGTSQETQYF	TGTGCCAGCAGCGTGGGGACTTCCCAAGAGACCCAGTACTTC
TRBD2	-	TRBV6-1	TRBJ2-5	CASRESGGAVETQYF	TGTGCCAGCAGAGAGAGCGGGGGGGCCGTGGAGACCCAGTACTTC
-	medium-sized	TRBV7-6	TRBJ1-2	CASSLHSRGNGYTF	TGTGCCAGCAGCTTACATTCCAGGGGTAATGGCTACACCTTC
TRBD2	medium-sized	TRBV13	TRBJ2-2	CASSSGTSGGTGELFF	TGTGCCAGCAGCTCAGGGACTAGCGGGGGGACCGGGGAGCTGTTTTTT
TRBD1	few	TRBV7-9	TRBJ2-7	CASSGDRNEQYF	TGTGCCAGCAGCGGGGACAGGAACGAGCAGTACTTC
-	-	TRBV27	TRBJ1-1	CASSLRGAATSNTEAFF	TGTGCCAGCAGTTTGAGGGGGGCTGCCACATCGAACACTGAAGCTTTCTTT
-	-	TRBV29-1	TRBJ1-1	CSGDSGPTAFF	TGCAGCGGAGACTCGGGGCCCACAGCTTTCTTT
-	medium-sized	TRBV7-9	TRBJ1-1	CASRTPQGLEAFF	TGTGCCAGCAGGACCCCTCAGGGTTTGGAAGCTTTCTTT
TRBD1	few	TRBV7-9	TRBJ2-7	CASSDDRGVQEQYF	TGTGCCAGCAGCGACGACAGGGGAGTTCAAGAGCAGTACTTC
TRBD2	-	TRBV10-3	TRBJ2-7	CAISESGLAFEQYF	TGTGCCATCAGTGAGTCCGGACTAGCATTCGAGCAGTACTTC
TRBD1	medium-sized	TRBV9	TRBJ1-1	CASSLDREGTEAFF	TGTGCCAGCAGCCTCGACAGGGAAGGGACTGAAGCTTTCTTT
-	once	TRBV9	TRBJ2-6	CATWGGANVLTF	TGTGCCACCTGGGGGGGGGCCAACGTCCTGACTTTC
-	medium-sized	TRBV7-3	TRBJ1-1	CASSLGDYTEAFF	TGTGCCAGCAGCTTAGGGGATTACACTGAAGCTTTCTTT
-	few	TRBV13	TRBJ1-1	CASSPSGQWGSNTEAFF	TGTGCCAGCAGCCCCAGCGGACAGTGGGGTTCGAACACTGAAGCTTTCTTT
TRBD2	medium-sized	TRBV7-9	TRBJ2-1	CASRPSGLSYNEQFF	TGTGCCAGCAGGCCTAGCGGGCTTTCCTACAATGAGCAGTTCTTC
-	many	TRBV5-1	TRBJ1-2	CASSLEGAGYTF	TGCGCCAGCAGCTTGGAGGGCGCTGGCTACACCTTC
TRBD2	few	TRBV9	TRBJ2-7	CASSVGGGAYEQYF	TGTGCCAGCAGCGTAGGGGGAGGGGCCTACGAGCAGTACTTC